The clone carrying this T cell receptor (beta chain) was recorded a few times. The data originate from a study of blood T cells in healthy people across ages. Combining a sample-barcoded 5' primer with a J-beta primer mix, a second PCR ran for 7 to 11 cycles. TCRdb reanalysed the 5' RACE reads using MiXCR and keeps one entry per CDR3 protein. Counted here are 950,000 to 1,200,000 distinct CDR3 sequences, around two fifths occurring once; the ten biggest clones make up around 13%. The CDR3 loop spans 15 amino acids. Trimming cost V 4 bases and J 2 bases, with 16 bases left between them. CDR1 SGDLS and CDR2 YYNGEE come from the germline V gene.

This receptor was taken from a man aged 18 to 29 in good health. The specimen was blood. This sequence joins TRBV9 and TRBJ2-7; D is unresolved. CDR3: CASSPGEINPYEQYF. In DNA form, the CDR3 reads TGTGCCAGCAGCCCCGGAGAAATAAACCCCTACGAGCAGTACTTC.